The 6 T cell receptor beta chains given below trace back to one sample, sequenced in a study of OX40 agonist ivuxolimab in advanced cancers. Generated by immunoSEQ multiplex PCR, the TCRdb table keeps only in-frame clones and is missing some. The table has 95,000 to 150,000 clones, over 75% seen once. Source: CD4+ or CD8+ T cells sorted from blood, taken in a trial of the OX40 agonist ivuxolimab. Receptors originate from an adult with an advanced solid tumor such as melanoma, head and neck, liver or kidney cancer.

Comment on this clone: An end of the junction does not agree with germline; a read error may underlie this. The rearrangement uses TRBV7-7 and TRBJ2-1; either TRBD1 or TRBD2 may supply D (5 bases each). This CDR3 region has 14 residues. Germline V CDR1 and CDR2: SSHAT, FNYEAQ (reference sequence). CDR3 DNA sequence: TGTGCTAGCAGCAAGGGACCACTCTCCAGAGAGCAGTTCTTC. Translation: CASSKGPLSREQFF.

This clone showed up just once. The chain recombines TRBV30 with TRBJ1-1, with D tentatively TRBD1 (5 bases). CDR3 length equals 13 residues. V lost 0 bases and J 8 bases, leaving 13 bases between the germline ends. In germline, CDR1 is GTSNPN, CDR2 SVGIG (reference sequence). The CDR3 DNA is TGTGCCTGGAGTGTGACGGGACTGAAAGAAGCTTTCTTT. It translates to CAWSVTGLKEAFF.

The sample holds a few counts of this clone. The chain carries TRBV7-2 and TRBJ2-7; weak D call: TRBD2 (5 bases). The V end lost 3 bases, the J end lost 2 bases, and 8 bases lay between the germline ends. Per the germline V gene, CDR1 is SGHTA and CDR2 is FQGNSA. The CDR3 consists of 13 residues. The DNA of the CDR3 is TGTGCCAGCAGCTTCCGGGAAACCTACGAGCAGTACTTC. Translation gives CASSFRETYEQYF.

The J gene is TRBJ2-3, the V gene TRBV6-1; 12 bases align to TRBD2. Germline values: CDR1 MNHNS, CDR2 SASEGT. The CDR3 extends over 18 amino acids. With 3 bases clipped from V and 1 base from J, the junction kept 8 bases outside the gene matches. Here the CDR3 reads CASSETSGGNPRTDTQYF. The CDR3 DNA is TGTGCCAGCAGTGAGACTAGCGGGGGAAACCCACGCACAGATACGCAGTATTTT.

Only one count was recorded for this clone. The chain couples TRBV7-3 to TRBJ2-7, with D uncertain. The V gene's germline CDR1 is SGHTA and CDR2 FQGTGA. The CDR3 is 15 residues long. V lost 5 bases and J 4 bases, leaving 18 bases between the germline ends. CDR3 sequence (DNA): TGTGCCAGCAGCCCCGTGGAGACTTCCTTGTACGAGCAGTACTTC. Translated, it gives CASSPVETSLYEQYF.

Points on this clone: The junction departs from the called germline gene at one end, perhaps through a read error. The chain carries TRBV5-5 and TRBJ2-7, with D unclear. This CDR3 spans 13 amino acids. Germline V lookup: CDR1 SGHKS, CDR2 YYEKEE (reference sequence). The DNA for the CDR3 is TGTGCCAGCAGCCGGGCTGGGTCGGGTCACACTCCCTTC. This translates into CASSRAGSGHTPF.